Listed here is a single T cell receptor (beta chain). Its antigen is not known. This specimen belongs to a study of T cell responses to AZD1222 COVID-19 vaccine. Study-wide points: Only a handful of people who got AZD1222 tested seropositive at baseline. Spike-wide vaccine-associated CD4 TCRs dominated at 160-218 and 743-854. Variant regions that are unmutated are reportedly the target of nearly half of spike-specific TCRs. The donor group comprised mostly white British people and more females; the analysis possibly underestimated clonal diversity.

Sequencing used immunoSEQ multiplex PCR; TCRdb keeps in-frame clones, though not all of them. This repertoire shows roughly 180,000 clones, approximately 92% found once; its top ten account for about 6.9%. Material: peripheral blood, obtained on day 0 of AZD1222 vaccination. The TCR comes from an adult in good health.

The CDR3 loop reads CASFPSSTEAFF. CDR3 DNA sequence: TGTGCCAGCTTCCCTTCAAGCACTGAAGCTTTCTTT. This rearrangement joins TRBV6-9 to TRBJ1-1; no clear D. Trimming took 8 bases from V and 4 from J, leaving 11 bases between them. The germline V gene has CDR1 MNHGY and CDR2 SVAAGI. The CDR3 consists of 12 residues.